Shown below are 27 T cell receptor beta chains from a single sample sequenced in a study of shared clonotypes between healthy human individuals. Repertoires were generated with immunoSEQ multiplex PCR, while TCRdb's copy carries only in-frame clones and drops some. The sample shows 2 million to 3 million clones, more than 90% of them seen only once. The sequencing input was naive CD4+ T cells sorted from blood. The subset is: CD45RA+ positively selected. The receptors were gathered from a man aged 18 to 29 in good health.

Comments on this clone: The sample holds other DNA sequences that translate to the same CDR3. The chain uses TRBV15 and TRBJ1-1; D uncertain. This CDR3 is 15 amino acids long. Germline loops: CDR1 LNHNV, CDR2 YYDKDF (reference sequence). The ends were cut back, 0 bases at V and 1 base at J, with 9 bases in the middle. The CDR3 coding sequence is TGTGCCACCAGCAGAGATCTAGCTGGGAACACTGAAGCTTTCTTT. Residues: CATSRDLAGNTEAFF.

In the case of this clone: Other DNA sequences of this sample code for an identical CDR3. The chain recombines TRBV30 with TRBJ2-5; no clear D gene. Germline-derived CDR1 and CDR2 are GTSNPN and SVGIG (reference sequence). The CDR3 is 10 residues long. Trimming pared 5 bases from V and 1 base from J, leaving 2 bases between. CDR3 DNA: TGTGCCTGGGCCCAAGAGACCCAGTACTTC. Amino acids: CAWAQETQYF.

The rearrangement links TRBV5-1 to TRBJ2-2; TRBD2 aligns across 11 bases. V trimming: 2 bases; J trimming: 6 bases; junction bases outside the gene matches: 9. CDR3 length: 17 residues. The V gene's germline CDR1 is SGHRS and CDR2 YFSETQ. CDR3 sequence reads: CASSFTTSGRKSGELFF. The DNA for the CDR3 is TGCGCCAGCAGCTTTACCACTAGCGGGAGAAAGTCCGGGGAGCTGTTTTTT. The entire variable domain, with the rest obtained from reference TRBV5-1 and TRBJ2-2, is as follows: KAGVTQTPRYLIKTRGQQVTLSCSPISGHRSVSWYQQTPGQGLQFLFEYFSETQRNKGNFPGRFSGRQFSNSRSEMNVSTLELGDSALYLCASSFTTSGRKSGELFFGEGSRLTVL.

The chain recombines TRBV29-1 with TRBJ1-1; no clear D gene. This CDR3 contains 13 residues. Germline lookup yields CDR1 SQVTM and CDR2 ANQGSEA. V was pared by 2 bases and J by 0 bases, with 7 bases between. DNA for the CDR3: TGCAGCGTTGAACAAAAAATGAACACTGAAGCTTTCTTT. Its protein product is CSVEQKMNTEAFF.

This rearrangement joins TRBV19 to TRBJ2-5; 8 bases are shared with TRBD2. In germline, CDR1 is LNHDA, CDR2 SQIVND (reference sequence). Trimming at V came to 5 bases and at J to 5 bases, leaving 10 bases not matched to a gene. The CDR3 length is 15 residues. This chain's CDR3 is CASSAISPGGETQYF. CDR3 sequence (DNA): TGTGCCAGTAGTGCAATAAGTCCGGGAGGGGAGACCCAGTACTTC.

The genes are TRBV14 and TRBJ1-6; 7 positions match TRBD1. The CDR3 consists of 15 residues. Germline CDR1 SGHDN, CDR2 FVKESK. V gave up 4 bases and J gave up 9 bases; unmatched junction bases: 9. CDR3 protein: CASSPRQGGGSPLHF. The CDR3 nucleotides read TGTGCCAGCAGCCCCAGACAGGGAGGCGGTTCACCCCTCCACTTT.

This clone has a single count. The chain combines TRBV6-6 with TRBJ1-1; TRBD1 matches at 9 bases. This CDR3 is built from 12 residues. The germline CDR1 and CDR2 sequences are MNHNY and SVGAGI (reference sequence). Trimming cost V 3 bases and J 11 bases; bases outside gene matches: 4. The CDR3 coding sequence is TGTGCCAGCAGTTATGACAGGGGGGACGCTTTCTTT. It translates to CASSYDRGDAFF.

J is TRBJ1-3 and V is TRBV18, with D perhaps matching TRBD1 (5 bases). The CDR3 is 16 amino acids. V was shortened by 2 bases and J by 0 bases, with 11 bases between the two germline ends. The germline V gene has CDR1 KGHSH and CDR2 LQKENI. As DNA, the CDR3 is TGTGCCAGCTCACCAAAGGTTACAGGCTCTGGAAACACCATATATTTT. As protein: CASSPKVTGSGNTIYF.

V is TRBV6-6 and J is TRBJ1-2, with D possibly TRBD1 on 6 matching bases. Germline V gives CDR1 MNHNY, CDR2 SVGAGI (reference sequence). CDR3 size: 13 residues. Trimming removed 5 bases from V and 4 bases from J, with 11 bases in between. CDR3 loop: CASSRDTSYGYTF. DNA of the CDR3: TGTGCCAGCAGTCGGGACACTAGCTATGGCTACACCTTC.

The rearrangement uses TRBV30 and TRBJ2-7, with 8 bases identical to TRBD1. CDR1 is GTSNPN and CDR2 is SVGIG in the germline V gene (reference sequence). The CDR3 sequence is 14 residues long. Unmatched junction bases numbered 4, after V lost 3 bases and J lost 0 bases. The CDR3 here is CAWRRTGSSYEQYF. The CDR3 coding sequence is TGTGCCTGGAGACGGACAGGGAGCTCCTACGAGCAGTACTTC.

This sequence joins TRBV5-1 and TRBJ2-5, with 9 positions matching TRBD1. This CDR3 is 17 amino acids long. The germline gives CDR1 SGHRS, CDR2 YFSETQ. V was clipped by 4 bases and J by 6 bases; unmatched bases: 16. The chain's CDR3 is CASSGITGQGFPKTQYF. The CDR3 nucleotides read TGCGCCAGCAGCGGGATAACTGGACAGGGGTTCCCAAAGACCCAGTACTTC.

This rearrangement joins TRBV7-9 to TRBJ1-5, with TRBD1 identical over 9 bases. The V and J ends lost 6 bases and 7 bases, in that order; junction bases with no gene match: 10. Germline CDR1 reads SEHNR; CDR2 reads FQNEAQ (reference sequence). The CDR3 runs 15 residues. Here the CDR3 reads CASSLGQGKEQPQHF. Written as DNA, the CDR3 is TGTGCCAGCAGTTTGGGACAGGGAAAAGAACAGCCCCAGCATTTT.

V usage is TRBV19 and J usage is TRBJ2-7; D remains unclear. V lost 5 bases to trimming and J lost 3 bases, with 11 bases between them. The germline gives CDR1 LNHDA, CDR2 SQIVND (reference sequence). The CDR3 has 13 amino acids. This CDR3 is CASSSSPHYEQYF. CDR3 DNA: TGTGCCAGTAGTTCCTCCCCCCACTACGAGCAGTACTTC.

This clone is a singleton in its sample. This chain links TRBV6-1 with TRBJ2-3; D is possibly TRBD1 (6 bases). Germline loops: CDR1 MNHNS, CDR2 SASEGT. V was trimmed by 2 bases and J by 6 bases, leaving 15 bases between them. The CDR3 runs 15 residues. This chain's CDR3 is CASSEPGHPGDTQYF. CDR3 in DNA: TGTGCCAGCAGTGAACCGGGACATCCTGGGGATACGCAGTATTTT.

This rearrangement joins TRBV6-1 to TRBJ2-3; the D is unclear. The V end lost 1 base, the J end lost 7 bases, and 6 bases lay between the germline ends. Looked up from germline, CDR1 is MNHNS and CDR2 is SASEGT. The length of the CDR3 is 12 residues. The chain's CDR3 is CASSEEGNTQYF. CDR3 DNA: TGTGCCAGCAGTGAAGAGGGAAATACGCAGTATTTT.

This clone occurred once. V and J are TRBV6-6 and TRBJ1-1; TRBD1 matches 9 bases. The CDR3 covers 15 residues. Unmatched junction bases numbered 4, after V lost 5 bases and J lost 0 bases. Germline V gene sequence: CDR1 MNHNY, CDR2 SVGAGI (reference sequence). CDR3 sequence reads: CASSGTGSMNTEAFF. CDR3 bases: TGTGCCAGCAGTGGGACAGGGTCTATGAACACTGAAGCTTTCTTT.

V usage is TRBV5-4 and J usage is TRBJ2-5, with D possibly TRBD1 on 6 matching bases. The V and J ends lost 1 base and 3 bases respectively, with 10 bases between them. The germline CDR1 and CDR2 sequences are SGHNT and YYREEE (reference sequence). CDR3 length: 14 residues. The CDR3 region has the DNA TGTGCCAGCAGCTTGCCCGACAGGAAAGAGACCCAGTACTTC. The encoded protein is CASSLPDRKETQYF.

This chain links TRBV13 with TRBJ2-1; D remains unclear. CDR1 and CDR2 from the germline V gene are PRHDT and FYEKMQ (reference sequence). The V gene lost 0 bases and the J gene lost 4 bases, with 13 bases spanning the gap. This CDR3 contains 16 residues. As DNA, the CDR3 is TGTGCCAGCAGCTTAGGCTTATGGGGTATTTACAATGAGCAGTTCTTC. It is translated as CASSLGLWGIYNEQFF.

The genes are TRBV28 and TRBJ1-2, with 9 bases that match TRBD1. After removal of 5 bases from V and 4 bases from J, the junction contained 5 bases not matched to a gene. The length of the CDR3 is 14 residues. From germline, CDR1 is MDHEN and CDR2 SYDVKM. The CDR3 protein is CASSGGQGGYGYTF. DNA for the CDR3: TGTGCCAGCAGTGGGGGACAGGGTGGCTATGGCTACACCTTC.

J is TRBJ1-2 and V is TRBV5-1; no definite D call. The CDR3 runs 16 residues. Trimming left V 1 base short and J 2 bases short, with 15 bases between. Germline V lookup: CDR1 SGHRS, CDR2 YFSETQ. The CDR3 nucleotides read TGCGCCAGCAGCTTGAGAACCGCTCCAGCAAACTATGGCTACACCTTC. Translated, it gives CASSLRTAPANYGYTF.

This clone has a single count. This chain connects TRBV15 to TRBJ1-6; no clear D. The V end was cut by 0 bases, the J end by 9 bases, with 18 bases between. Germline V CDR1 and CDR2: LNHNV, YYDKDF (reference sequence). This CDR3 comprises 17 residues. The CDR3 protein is CATSRDEVLPGSSPLHF. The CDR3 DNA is TGTGCCACCAGCAGAGATGAAGTACTGCCCGGTAGTTCACCCCTCCACTTT. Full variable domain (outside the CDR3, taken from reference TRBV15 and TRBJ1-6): DAMVIQNPRYQVTQFGKPVTLSCSQTLNHNVMYWYQQKSSQAPKLLFHYYDKDFNNEADTPDNFQSRRPNTSFCFLDIRSPGLGDTAMYLCATSRDEVLPGSSPLHFGNGTRLTVT.

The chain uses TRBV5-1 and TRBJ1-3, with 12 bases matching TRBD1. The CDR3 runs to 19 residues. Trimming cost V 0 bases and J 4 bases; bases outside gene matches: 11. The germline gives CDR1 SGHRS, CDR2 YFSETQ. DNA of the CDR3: TGCGCCAGCAGCTTGGCCGGGACAGGGGGCCTCTCTTCCGGAAACACCATATATTTT. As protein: CASSLAGTGGLSSGNTIYF.

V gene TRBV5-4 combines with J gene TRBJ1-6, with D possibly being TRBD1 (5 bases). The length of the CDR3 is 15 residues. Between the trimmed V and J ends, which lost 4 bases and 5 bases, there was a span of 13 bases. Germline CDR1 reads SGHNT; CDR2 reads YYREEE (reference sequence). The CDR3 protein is CASSGPGRNNSPLHF. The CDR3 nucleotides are TGTGCCAGCAGCGGACCGGGACGGAATAATTCACCCCTCCACTTT. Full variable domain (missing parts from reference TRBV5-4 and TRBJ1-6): ETGVTQSPTHLIKTRGQQVTLRCSSQSGHNTVSWYQQALGQGPQFIFQYYREEENGRGNFPPRFSGLQFPNYSSELNVNALELDDSALYLCASSGPGRNNSPLHFGNGTRLTVT.

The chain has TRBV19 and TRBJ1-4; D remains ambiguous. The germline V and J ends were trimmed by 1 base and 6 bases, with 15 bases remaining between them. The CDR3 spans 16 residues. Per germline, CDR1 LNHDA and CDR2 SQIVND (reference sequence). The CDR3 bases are TGTGCCAGTAGTATAGCAAGTACGCAGGTCGATGAAAAACTGTTTTTT. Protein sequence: CASSIASTQVDEKLFF.

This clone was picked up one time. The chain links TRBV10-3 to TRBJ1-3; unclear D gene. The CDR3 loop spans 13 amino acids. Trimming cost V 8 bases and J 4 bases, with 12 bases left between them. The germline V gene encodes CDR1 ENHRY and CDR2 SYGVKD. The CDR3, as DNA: TGTGCCATCGTCCGGGTTTTCGGAAACACCATATATTTT. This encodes CAIVRVFGNTIYF.

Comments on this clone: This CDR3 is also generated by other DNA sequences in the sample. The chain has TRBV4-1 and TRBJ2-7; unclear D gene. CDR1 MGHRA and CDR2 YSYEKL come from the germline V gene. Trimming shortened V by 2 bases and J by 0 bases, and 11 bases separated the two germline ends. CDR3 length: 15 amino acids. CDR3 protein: CASSQLAFSSYEQYF. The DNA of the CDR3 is TGCGCCAGCAGCCAATTGGCGTTCAGCTCCTACGAGCAGTACTTC.

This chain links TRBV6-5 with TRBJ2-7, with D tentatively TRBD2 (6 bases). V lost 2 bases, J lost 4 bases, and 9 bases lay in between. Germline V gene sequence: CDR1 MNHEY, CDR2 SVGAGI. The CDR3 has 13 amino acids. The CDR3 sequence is CASSYVGTYEQYF. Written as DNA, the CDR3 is TGTGCCAGCAGTTACGTTGGGACTTACGAGCAGTACTTC.